This TCR beta chain stems from a study of cytotoxic CD8 clonotypes in ibrutinib-treated CLL. For the study at large: By median roughly 69 months, about twelve had progressed and about 15 stayed remitted; responses had been 2 complete and roughly 24 partial.

The germline gives CDR1 SQVTM, CDR2 ANQGSEA. Trimming took off 4 bases at V and 5 bases at J, with 20 bases between the two ends. This CDR3 comprises 15 residues. For this clone: What it binds is not known.

Overall study findings and caveats: Clonality at baseline surpassed age-matched healthy donors and tracked circulating CD8+ T-cell counts.

TCRdb's copy holds only in-frame clones and misses some; the assay was immunoSEQ multiplex PCR. In the table there are hundreds of thousands of clones, roughly 65% of which are singletons. Sample: PBMCs, taken after 12 months of ibrutinib treatment. The J gene is TRBJ1-1, the V gene TRBV29-1; D call uncertain. This clonotype was sampled from a human donor with chronic lymphocytic leukemia. The CDR3 DNA is TGCAGCGTTGTACATAGGGCCGGCGGACGGACTGAAGCTTTCTTT. It is translated as CSVVHRAGGRTEAFF.